This T cell receptor beta chain was recovered during a study of cytomegalovirus exposure and HLA in healthy donors. PCR used 60 Vbeta primers and 13 Jbeta primers. Assay: immunoSEQ multiplex PCR; the TCRdb copy retains only in-frame clones and omits some. The repertoire table contains 110,000 to 150,000 clones. Trimming took 8 bases from V and 1 from J; bases not matched to a gene: 3. In germline, CDR1 is SGHTA, CDR2 FQGNSA. CDR3 size: 14 residues. The source is a man aged 40-55 years in good health and CMV-seronegative. The chain links TRBV7-2 to TRBJ2-2; 8 nucleotides match TRBD1. Sequencing was done on a sample of PBMCs. The CDR3: CASRGTGNTGELFF. CDR3 bases: TGTGCCAGCCGGGGGACAGGGAACACCGGGGAGCTGTTTTTT.